These 26 T cell receptor beta chains share one sample of origin, sequenced in a study of CD8 T cells in Susac syndrome. Random hexamers primed reverse transcription of about 0.45 to 1 ug RNA. TCRdb used MiXCR to reprocess the immunoSEQ multiplex PCR reads, holding one entry per CDR3 protein. The sample carries fewer than 300,000 distinct CDR3 sequences, 80% to 90% recorded once. Sample: CD8+ T cells from PBMCs. Receptors originate from a human donor with multiple sclerosis.

The gene calls are TRBV7-2 and TRBJ1-2, with a possible D match to TRBD1 (5 bases). CDR1 is SGHTA and CDR2 is FQGNSA in the germline V gene. Trimming cost V 4 bases and J 8 bases, with 20 bases left between them. CDR3 size: 15 residues. The CDR3 DNA reads TGTGCCAGCAGCTCCGGGACGGGTCTGATGGTAGGCTACACCTTC. It specifies CASSSGTGLMVGYTF.

The chain joins TRBV28 to TRBJ2-7; D gene ambiguous. V was shortened by 6 bases and J by 0 bases, with 15 bases between the two germline ends. This CDR3 spans 15 amino acids. Germline V gene lookup returns CDR1 MDHEN and CDR2 SYDVKM. The CDR3 loop is CASSPPGFDSYEQYF. The CDR3 nucleotides are TGTGCCAGCAGCCCTCCCGGATTCGACTCCTACGAGCAGTACTTC.

The rearrangement uses TRBV7-9 and TRBJ2-7; 7 nucleotides align to TRBD2. This CDR3 region has 15 residues. V lost 0 bases, J lost 3 bases, and 5 bases stayed unmatched. Germline CDR1 reads SEHNR; CDR2 reads FQNEAQ (reference sequence). CDR3 residues: CASSLAGGSGYEQYF. As DNA, the CDR3 is TGTGCCAGCAGCTTAGCGGGCGGGAGCGGCTACGAGCAGTACTTC.

This chain uses TRBV19 with TRBJ2-2; D gene ambiguous. This CDR3 has 14 residues. Germline V gene lookup returns CDR1 LNHDA and CDR2 SQIVND (reference sequence). The V gene lost 6 bases and the J gene lost 3 bases, with 11 bases spanning the gap. The CDR3: CASSPQLYTGELFF. CDR3 nucleotide sequence: TGTGCCAGTAGCCCGCAACTATACACCGGGGAGCTGTTTTTT.

This rearrangement joins TRBV27 to TRBJ1-1; the D gene is possibly TRBD1 (5 bases). The germline gives CDR1 MNHEY, CDR2 SMNVEV (reference sequence). The CDR3 consists of 13 residues. Trimming left V 6 bases short and J 5 bases short, with 13 bases between. CDR3 residues: CASRYGRGTEAFF. In DNA, the CDR3 is TGTGCCAGCAGGTATGGAAGGGGTACTGAAGCTTTCTTT.

The chain has TRBV4-1 and TRBJ2-7, with unresolved D. The V gene's germline CDR1 is MGHRA and CDR2 YSYEKL. Trimming cost V 1 base and J 0 bases, with 10 bases left between them. The CDR3 has 15 amino acids. CDR3 nucleotides: TGCGCCAGCAGCCAAGTCCAGGTCCCCTCCTACGAGCAGTACTTC. Its protein product is CASSQVQVPSYEQYF.

The chain links TRBV13 to TRBJ1-5; a weak D match, TRBD1 (5 bases). Germline values: CDR1 PRHDT, CDR2 FYEKMQ (reference sequence). Trimming removed 7 bases at V and 8 bases at J, with 12 bases between. This CDR3 is built from 12 residues. The CDR3 DNA is TGTGCCAGCACCCGAGGGGAGGAGCCCCAGCATTTT. Protein: CASTRGEEPQHF.

This sequence joins TRBV20-1 and TRBJ1-1, with D uncertain. The CDR3 totals 14 residues. Per the germline V gene, CDR1 is DFQATT and CDR2 is SNEGSKA (reference sequence). Deletions cut 7 bases from V and 0 bases from J, with 15 bases between. The CDR3 nucleotides read TGCAGTGTTGGGGTACCCAATATGAACACTGAAGCTTTCTTT. As protein: CSVGVPNMNTEAFF.

The rearrangement joins TRBV11-2 to TRBJ2-7; 12 nucleotides match TRBD2. The CDR3 extends over 16 amino acids. CDR1 SGHAT and CDR2 FQNNGV come from the germline V gene. J gave up 4 bases and V 2 bases, and 6 bases lay outside the gene matches. CDR3 nucleotides: TGTGCCAGCAGCTTACGAGGACTAGCGGGAACGTACGAGCAGTACTTC. Amino acid sequence: CASSLRGLAGTYEQYF.

The chain carries TRBV5-4 and TRBJ2-1, with 10 bases that match TRBD2. Looked up from germline, CDR1 is SGHNT and CDR2 is YYREEE (reference sequence). The trim removed 2 bases at V and 5 bases at J, leaving 4 bases unmatched. The CDR3 contains 15 residues. CDR3 sequence: CASSFLAGEDNEQFF. The CDR3 coding sequence is TGTGCCAGCAGCTTTCTAGCGGGAGAAGACAATGAGCAGTTCTTC.

This chain joins TRBV7-9 and TRBJ2-7, with TRBD1 identical over 7 bases. Germline CDR1 is SEHNR and CDR2 is FQNEAQ (reference sequence). Germline trimming cut 5 bases from V and 5 bases from J; bases unmatched to any gene: 9. The CDR3 is 14 residues long. CDR3 in DNA: TGTGCCAGCAGCCCGACCCGACAGGGCCACGAGCAGTACTTC. This sequence encodes CASSPTRQGHEQYF.

The rearrangement joins TRBV7-2 to TRBJ2-5, with D unresolved. V shed 4 bases and J shed 5 bases, with 8 bases lying between them. Germline V gene data show CDR1 as SGHTA and CDR2 as FQGNSA. The CDR3 has 12 amino acids. DNA for the CDR3: TGTGCCAGCAGCTCATCATATGAGACCCAGTACTTC. This codes for CASSSSYETQYF.

The J gene is TRBJ2-1, the V gene TRBV20-1; D gene ambiguous. The CDR3 contains 16 residues. From germline, CDR1 is DFQATT and CDR2 SNEGSKA (reference sequence). V was trimmed by 0 bases and J by 0 bases, leaving 12 bases between them. The CDR3 nucleotides read TGCAGTGCTAGAGATCAGGCGGAAAGCTCCTACAATGAGCAGTTCTTC. Its protein is CSARDQAESSYNEQFF.

The CDR3 is CASSRDRGLDGYTF. In nucleotides, the CDR3 is TGTGCCAGCAGCCGGGACAGGGGGCTGGATGGCTACACCTTC. V and J are TRBV27 and TRBJ1-2; 12 nucleotides match TRBD1. CDR1 and CDR2 from the germline V gene are MNHEY and SMNVEV (reference sequence). This CDR3 comprises 14 residues. The V and J ends lost 6 bases and 6 bases, in that order; junction bases with no gene match: 5.

The V and J genes are TRBV19 and TRBJ1-1, with a possible D match to TRBD1 (6 bases). Per the germline V gene, CDR1 is LNHDA and CDR2 is SQIVND (reference sequence). This CDR3 spans 14 amino acids. The ends were cut back, 4 bases at V and 5 bases at J, with 14 bases in the middle. The DNA for the CDR3 is TGTGCCAGTAGTACACAGGGAATGAGGACTGAAGCTTTCTTT. It translates to CASSTQGMRTEAFF.

This chain links TRBV2 with TRBJ2-1; 12 bases fit TRBD1. Germline V gene lookup returns CDR1 SNHLY and CDR2 FYNNEI. This CDR3 region has 15 residues. The trim removed 8 bases at V and 9 bases at J, leaving 11 bases unmatched. CDR3 in amino acids: CASFSGTGGLSEQFF. CDR3 bases: TGTGCCAGCTTTTCCGGGACAGGGGGCTTGAGTGAGCAGTTCTTC.

J is TRBJ2-7 and V is TRBV9; 7 nucleotides match TRBD1. Looked up from germline, CDR1 is SGDLS and CDR2 is YYNGEE. Trimming took 1 base from V and 1 from J; bases not matched to a gene: 2. CDR3 size: 14 residues. The CDR3 is CASSVRGQSYEQYF. The CDR3 DNA is TGTGCCAGCAGCGTAAGGGGACAGTCCTACGAGCAGTACTTC. The complete variable domain, with remaining parts taken from reference TRBV9 and TRBJ2-7, reads DSGVTQTPKHLITATGQRVTLRCSPRSGDLSVYWYQQSLDQGLQFLIQYYNGEERAKGNILERFSAQQFPDLHSELNLSSLELGDSALYFCASSVRGQSYEQYFGPGTRLTVT.

The chain combines TRBV7-3 with TRBJ2-3, with 12 bases that match TRBD2. CDR3 length: 20 residues. V shed 3 bases, J shed 2 bases, and the junction held 15 bases outside the gene matches. Germline V gene sequence: CDR1 SGHTA, CDR2 FQGTGA. CDR3 sequence (DNA): TGTGCCAGCAGCTTGACTGACAGGGCACTAGCGGGAGGCAACACAGATACGCAGTATTTT. Translation gives CASSLTDRALAGGNTDTQYF.

The chain carries TRBV19 and TRBJ1-5; maybe TRBD1 (6 bases). The length of the CDR3 is 16 residues. Germline V gene data show CDR1 as LNHDA and CDR2 as SQIVND (reference sequence). Trimming removed 4 bases at V and 0 bases at J, with 13 bases between. Here the CDR3 DNA reads TGTGCCAGTAGTAGTACCGGGACATATAGCAATCAGCCCCAGCATTTT. It yields the protein CASSSTGTYSNQPQHF.

This clonotype was seen only a few times. V usage is TRBV28 and J usage is TRBJ2-7; TRBD2 matches 7 bases. Germline lookup yields CDR1 MDHEN and CDR2 SYDVKM. The CDR3 length is 15 residues. Losses at the gene ends were 2 bases for V and 2 bases for J; bases not matched to a gene: 6. The CDR3 protein is CASSLRASGTYEQYF. CDR3 nucleotide sequence: TGTGCCAGCAGTTTACGGGCTAGCGGAACCTACGAGCAGTACTTC.

The V call is TRBV6-6, the J call TRBJ2-1; 10 nucleotides line up with TRBD2. In germline, CDR1 is MNHNY, CDR2 SVGAGI (reference sequence). J lost 3 bases, V lost 2 bases, and 1 base had no gene match. The CDR3 covers 15 residues. CDR3 DNA: TGTGCCAGCAGTTACAAGCGGGAGGGCTACAATGAGCAGTTCTTC. Translated, it gives CASSYKREGYNEQFF.

For this clonotype: At one boundary the junction diverges from the germline segment, which might be a read error. The chain is built from TRBV30 and TRBJ2-7, with 8 bases that match TRBD2. This CDR3 spans 11 amino acids. In germline, CDR1 is GTSNPN, CDR2 SVGIG (reference sequence). CDR3 DNA: TGTGCCTGGAAAATAGCGGGGCAGCAGGGGTTC. This encodes CAWKIAGQQGF. The variable domain in full, with the rest retrieved from reference TRBV30 and TRBJ2-7, is SQTIHQWPATLVQPVGSPLSLECTVEGTSNPNLYWYRQAAGRGLQLLFYSVGIGQISSEVPQNLSASRPQDRQFILSSKKLLLSDSGFYLCAWKIAGQQGFGPGTRLTVT.

The rearrangement joins TRBV29-1 to TRBJ2-1; D is undetermined. The CDR3 is 14 amino acids. Trimming took 4 bases from V and 0 from J, leaving 10 bases between them. Germline loops: CDR1 SQVTM, CDR2 ANQGSEA. CDR3: CSVVSDNSYNEQFF. The CDR3 DNA reads TGCAGCGTTGTGAGCGACAACTCCTACAATGAGCAGTTCTTC.

The chain joins TRBV29-1 to TRBJ2-3; unclear D gene. V was trimmed by 0 bases and J by 0 bases, leaving 10 bases between them. CDR1 and CDR2 from the germline V gene are SQVTM and ANQGSEA. The CDR3 consists of 15 residues. The CDR3 bases are TGCAGCGTTGAAGATTGGGCAGCGAGCACAGATACGCAGTATTTT. It yields the protein CSVEDWAASTDTQYF.

The genes are TRBV6-1 and TRBJ2-7; no reliable D call. There are 13 residues in the CDR3. Per the germline V gene, CDR1 is MNHNS and CDR2 is SASEGT. V lost 2 bases and J 3 bases, leaving 8 bases between the germline ends. DNA for the CDR3: TGTGCCAGCAGTGAACTGAACCACTACGAGCAGTACTTC. Its translation: CASSELNHYEQYF.

The chain uses TRBV7-9 and TRBJ2-3; D is unclear. The CDR3 loop spans 13 amino acids. Germline CDR1 reads SEHNR; CDR2 reads FQNEAQ (reference sequence). CDR3 nucleotide sequence: TGTTCCTACCACCTGGGATTCACAGATACGCAGTATTTT. Translation gives CSYHLGFTDTQYF.